The 14 T cell receptor beta chains in this list originate from one sample, sequenced in a study of cytomegalovirus exposure and HLA in healthy donors. Both 60 Vbeta primers and 13 Jbeta primers went into the PCR. The assay was immunoSEQ multiplex PCR, and TCRdb's table has in-frame clones only and misses some. The sample has around 120,000 clones; roughly 80% are singletons. Sequencing was performed on PBMCs. The receptors were gathered from a man aged 60 to 75 in good health and CMV-seropositive.

The rearrangement joins TRBV30 to TRBJ2-5, with 8 bases identical to TRBD2. CDR3 size: 16 residues. CDR1 is GTSNPN and CDR2 is SVGIG in the germline V gene (reference sequence). Losses at the gene ends were 0 bases for V and 4 bases for J; bases not matched to a gene: 10. CDR3: CAWSVGFLREGETQYF. For the CDR3, the DNA is TGTGCCTGGAGTGTAGGGTTTCTTCGGGAGGGAGAGACCCAGTACTTC.

The chain is built from TRBV7-3 and TRBJ2-2, with TRBD1 as a possible D gene (6 bases). Looked up from germline, CDR1 is SGHTA and CDR2 is FQGTGA. The V and J ends lost 5 bases and 6 bases respectively, with 16 bases between them. The CDR3 loop spans 15 amino acids. The CDR3 loop is CASSRSAGAAGELFF. The CDR3 region has the DNA TGTGCCAGCAGCCGCTCGGCAGGGGCGGCCGGGGAGCTGTTTTTT.

This clone occurred many times. The chain combines TRBV11-2 with TRBJ1-6; unclear D gene. The CDR3 consists of 13 residues. V lost 2 bases and J lost 9, with 8 bases in between. CDR1 and CDR2 from the germline V gene are SGHAT and FQNNGV. CDR3 coding DNA: TGTGCCAGCAGCTTATACGAGAGTTCACCCCTCCACTTT. Amino acid sequence: CASSLYESSPLHF.

This clone was seen a handful of times. V gene TRBV6-5 combines with J gene TRBJ2-1; 7 nucleotides align to TRBD2. CDR1 MNHEY and CDR2 SVGAGI come from the germline V gene. The CDR3 spans 13 residues. V gave up 6 bases and J gave up 7 bases; unmatched junction bases: 6. The CDR3 DNA reads TGTGCCAGCAGCCCCGTCGGGAGGAATGAGCAGTTCTTC. Translated: CASSPVGRNEQFF.

The chain couples TRBV4-1 to TRBJ2-7, with D possibly matching TRBD1 (6 bases). The ends were cut back, 1 base at V and 0 bases at J, with 7 bases in the middle. This CDR3 has 14 residues. From germline, CDR1 is MGHRA and CDR2 YSYEKL. The CDR3 DNA follows: TGCGCCAGCAGCCAAGGGGACAACTCCTACGAGCAGTACTTC. Its protein is CASSQGDNSYEQYF.

The V call is TRBV19, the J call TRBJ1-6; a weak D match, TRBD1 (5 bases). Germline lookup yields CDR1 LNHDA and CDR2 SQIVND (reference sequence). The CDR3 length is 15 residues. V was cut by 4 bases and J by 7 bases, with 14 bases left in between. CDR3 in DNA: TGTGCCAGTAGTACCCCGGGACGGGGGAATTCACCCCTCCACTTT. This translates into CASSTPGRGNSPLHF. The full variable domain, rest sourced from reference TRBV19 and TRBJ1-6, is DGGITQSPKYLFRKEGQNVTLSCEQNLNHDAMYWYRQDPGQGLRLIYYSQIVNDFQKGDIAEGYSVSREKKESFPLTVTSAQKNPTAFYLCASSTPGRGNSPLHFGNGTRLTVT.

The J gene is TRBJ1-2, the V gene TRBV2; weak D call: TRBD1 (6 bases). The CDR3 sequence is 13 residues long. Trimming left V 6 bases short and J 4 bases short, with 12 bases between. CDR1 and CDR2 (germline): SNHLY, FYNNEI. The CDR3 here is CASRRDNLYGYTF. CDR3 bases: TGTGCCAGCAGACGGGACAACCTCTATGGCTACACCTTC.

The chain joins TRBV6-5 to TRBJ1-5; no definite D call. The V gene lost 2 bases and the J gene lost 6 bases, with 8 bases spanning the gap. This CDR3 has 13 residues. Looked up from germline, CDR1 is MNHEY and CDR2 is SVGAGI. The CDR3: CASSYEGGQPQHF. The CDR3 DNA is TGTGCCAGCAGTTACGAGGGAGGTCAGCCCCAGCATTTT.

The gene calls are TRBV6-5 and TRBJ1-6, with D possibly being TRBD1 (5 bases). The CDR3 totals 14 residues. CDR1 is MNHEY and CDR2 is SVGAGI in the germline V gene. V was clipped by 5 bases and J by 7 bases, with 12 bases between them. CDR3 sequence reads: CASSRPGPNSPLHF. CDR3 bases: TGTGCCAGCAGTCGGCCAGGGCCGAATTCACCCCTCCACTTT.

Worth noting for this clone: The identical CDR3 is also encoded by other nucleotide sequences in the sample. The chain is built from TRBV14 and TRBJ2-3; D is unresolved. The CDR3 spans 12 residues. V lost 4 bases and J lost 7, with 9 bases in between. Germline V gives CDR1 SGHDN, CDR2 FVKESK. CDR3 DNA: TGTGCCAGCAGCCCCTCCTCCTATACGCAGTATTTT. Translated, it gives CASSPSSYTQYF. The full variable domain, rest sourced from reference TRBV14 and TRBJ2-3, is EAGVTQFPSHSVIEKGQTVTLRCDPISGHDNLYWYRRVMGKEIKFLLHFVKESKQDESGMPNNRFLAERTGGTYSTLKVQPAELEDSGVYFCASSPSSYTQYFGPGTRLTVL.

V usage is TRBV7-9 and J usage is TRBJ2-7; 8 bases are a match to TRBD1. This CDR3 is 17 amino acids long. Per germline, CDR1 SEHNR and CDR2 FQNEAQ (reference sequence). V dropped 4 bases and J dropped 5; count of bases not matched to a gene: 16. As DNA, the CDR3 is TGTGCCAGCAGCTCTTCTTGGGGTGGACAGGGTCTGAACGAGCAGTACTTC. Encoded protein: CASSSSWGGQGLNEQYF. The full variable domain, rest sourced from reference TRBV7-9 and TRBJ2-7, is DTGVSQNPRHKITKRGQNVTFRCDPISEHNRLYWYRQTLGQGPEFLTYFQNEAQLEKSRLLSDRFSAERPKGSFSTLEIQRTEQGDSAMYLCASSSSWGGQGLNEQYFGPGTRLTVT.

Only one count was recorded for this clone. CDR3 protein: CASSPNVGQDYGYTF. The CDR3, as DNA: TGTGCCAGCAGCCCCAATGTGGGGCAGGACTATGGCTACACCTTC. This chain connects TRBV5-5 to TRBJ1-2; D is perhaps TRBD1 (5 bases). CDR1 SGHKS and CDR2 YYEKEE come from the germline V gene (reference sequence). V was shortened by 4 bases and J by 3 bases, with 16 bases between the two germline ends. The CDR3 is made up of 15 amino acids.

With regard to this clone: At one end, the junction sequence differs from germline, possibly due to a read error. The chain uses TRBV11-1 and TRBJ2-7, with TRBD2 identical over 11 bases. CDR1 is SGHAT, CDR2 FQDESV, per germline (reference sequence). The CDR3 extends over 13 amino acids. The CDR3 region has the DNA TGTGCCAGCAGCATTACTAGCGGGGGAGCACCCTTCTTC. It is translated as CASSITSGGAPFF.

The chain couples TRBV7-2 to TRBJ2-7; D may be TRBD1 (6 bases). The CDR3 loop spans 16 amino acids. The V gene's germline CDR1 is SGHTA and CDR2 FQGNSA. V was pared by 0 bases and J by 1 base, with 13 bases between. The CDR3 DNA is TGTGCCAGCAGCTTAGCGGACAGCAGATTATCCTACGAGCAGTACTTC. Protein: CASSLADSRLSYEQYF.